This paragraph reports one TCR beta chain. The antigen it binds to is not known. Qualities for individual bases were not recorded, and no much larger clone is one base off. From the cysteine through the phenylalanine, the CDR3 covers 13 amino acids. Of all the DNA, just the CDR3 is kept, 39 bases in frame from base 1. V is shortened by 1 base, J by 8 bases, and the region joining them spans 9 bases. Looking up the germline V gene yields CDR1 SGDLS and CDR2 YYNGEE. This sample is drawn from a study of blood T cell repertoires in COVID-19 (TCRdb year 2020). Context from the whole study: Samples covering the acute and convalescent phases of COVID-19 were provided by collaborators in the United States, Italy and Spain. The material from the prospective study consisted of cDNA or gDNA derived from T cells, B-cell-depleted T cells, or PBMCs. The dataset comprised deeply sampled blood TCRbeta repertoires from subjects exposed to, actively infected with, or recovered from COVID-19. The repertoires were released in a freely available public database meant as a resource for research on the immune response to SARS-CoV-2. Samples came from the ongoing ImmuneRACE study (first 160 participants) plus 1,254 subjects from 6 global collaborators. The sample metadata nearly always contained a de-identified subject ID, COVID-19 status, age in years and sex. Where available, HLA class I and class II types were taken from metadata supplied by the sample provider and were not determined by assay-based typing.

TCRbeta CDR3 regions were amplified from genomic DNA using the immunoSEQ Assay, a bias-controlled multiplex PCR. The study's processing was this. The number of nucleated cells in each sample was estimated by amplification of reference gene primers within the assay. Sequence reads were collapsed and filtered to measure the absolute abundance of every unique TCRbeta CDR3 rearrangement. For each sample, productive Simpson clonality was calculated as the square root of Simpson's diversity index across productive rearrangements. TCRdb mirrors the immuneACCESS table, restricted to in-frame sequences. Some clones are absent from its copies; in checked studies, under half trace to an unresolved V gene, and the reason for the others is unknown. V and J calls and clone size are as listed in that table; D and trimming were resolved from the DNA. The sample yields some 50,000 clones; around 84% were counted once. Over 2% of the sample is taken by the ten largest.

Study-wide findings and limitations: The amount of clinical and demographic metadata varied by source and participant and was provided uncurated.

Whole blood was collected in K2EDTA tubes by collaborating institutions according to the institutions' own protocols. For TCRbeta analysis, collaborators shipped samples in one of three forms: frozen whole blood, isolated PBMCs, or DNA extracted from either of those sample types. Sequencing was done on a sample of peripheral blood. The V and J segments used are TRBV9 and TRBJ1-4; the D gene lacks a confident call. This clonotype originated in a man over 45 with acute or convalescent COVID-19. The CDR3 region reads CASSVSTGEKLFF. The DNA reads as follows: TGTGCCAGCAGCGTATCGACTGGCGAAAAACTGTTTTTT.